One and the same sample provided the 22 T cell receptor beta chains below, sequenced in a study of T cells in narcolepsy. Sequencing used immunoSEQ multiplex PCR; TCRdb keeps in-frame clones, though not all of them. The sample has roughly 20,000 clones, around 83% seen once. The material sequenced was memory (CD45RA-) CD4+ T cells from blood. These receptors were taken from a human donor in good health.

A remark on this clone: Other DNA sequences in this specimen translate into the identical CDR3. The CDR3 loop is CASSLPAGGANVADSPLHF. CDR3 coding DNA: TGTGCCAGCAGTTTACCCGCCGGGGGGGCCAACGTCGCCGATTCACCCCTCCACTTT. The chain recombines TRBV28 with TRBJ1-6; a possible D gene is TRBD1 (6 bases). The CDR3 length is 19 residues. With 2 bases removed from V and 8 bases from J, the gap between germline ends came to 25 bases. Germline assignment: CDR1 MDHEN and CDR2 SYDVKM.

The chain links TRBV6-1 to TRBJ1-5, with a tentative D call TRBD1 (6 bases). Germline V gene lookup returns CDR1 MNHNS and CDR2 SASEGT. V was clipped by 6 bases and J by 6 bases, with 18 bases between them. The CDR3 spans 15 residues. Here the CDR3 reads CASRELWGQGQPQHF. CDR3 nucleotide sequence: TGTGCCAGCAGGGAGCTATGGGGACAAGGTCAGCCCCAGCATTTT.

V gene TRBV21-1 combines with J gene TRBJ2-3; the table gives TRBD2 as D, unverified against the DNA. TRBV21-1 is a pseudogene locus. The CDR3 runs to 16 residues. The CDR3 DNA sequence: TGTGCCAGCAGCAAGACGACTAGCGGGAGTACAGATACGCAGTATTTT. Translation: CASSKTTSGSTDTQYF.

J is TRBJ1-1 and V is TRBV7-2; D is undetermined. With 3 bases removed from V and 1 base from J, the gap between germline ends came to 6 bases. CDR3 length: 13 amino acids. The germline V gene has CDR1 SGHTA and CDR2 FQGNSA. CDR3 amino acids: CASSFIENTEAFF. The DNA for the CDR3 is TGTGCCAGCAGCTTCATAGAGAACACTGAAGCTTTCTTT. Full variable domain (missing parts from reference TRBV7-2 and TRBJ1-1): GAGVSQSPSNKVTEKGKDVELRCDPISGHTALYWYRQSLGQGLEFLIYFQGNSAPDKSGLPSDRFSAERTGGSVSTLTIQRTQQEDSAVYLCASSFIENTEAFFGQGTRLTVV.

The chain combines TRBV6-1 with TRBJ1-2; 10 nucleotides agree with TRBD1. CDR3 length: 14 amino acids. V was clipped by 8 bases and J by 4 bases; unmatched bases: 7. From germline, CDR1 is MNHNS and CDR2 SASEGT. For the CDR3, the DNA is TGTGCCAGCGGAGGGACAGGGGACATCTATGGCTACACCTTC. The encoded protein is CASGGTGDIYGYTF.

This clone is classed as medium-sized. The J gene is TRBJ2-1, the V gene TRBV7-2; D is possibly TRBD1 (6 bases). This CDR3 is 14 amino acids long. Trimming left V 0 bases short and J 8 bases short, with 11 bases between. In germline, CDR1 is SGHTA, CDR2 FQGNSA. The CDR3 coding sequence is TGTGCCAGCAGCTTAGCTCTACAGGGCGATGAGCAGTTCTTC. It yields the protein CASSLALQGDEQFF.

V gene TRBV7-3 combines with J gene TRBJ2-3, with TRBD2 identical over 7 bases. CDR3 length: 14 residues. Germline V CDR1 and CDR2: SGHTA, FQGTGA. V lost 2 bases and J lost 3; bases outside the gene matches: 2. The CDR3 loop reads CASSLGLETDTQYF. The CDR3 DNA sequence: TGTGCCAGCAGCTTAGGACTAGAGACAGATACGCAGTATTTT.

The gene calls are TRBV6-1 and TRBJ2-1; 7 positions agree with TRBD2. The CDR3 contains 11 residues. Trimming cost V 5 bases and J 10 bases; bases outside gene matches: 2. Germline assignment: CDR1 MNHNS and CDR2 SASEGT. In DNA, the CDR3 is TGTGCCAGCAGTACTAGCGTGGAGCAGTTCTTC. It codes for CASSTSVEQFF.

This clone came up once. The chain couples TRBV7-2 to TRBJ2-3, with D perhaps TRBD1 (6 bases). Per germline, CDR1 SGHTA and CDR2 FQGNSA. V was clipped by 3 bases and J by 2 bases, with 12 bases between them. The CDR3 runs to 15 residues. CDR3 DNA: TGTGCCAGCAGCTTTAGGACAGCATCCACAGATACGCAGTATTTT. It yields the protein CASSFRTASTDTQYF.

This chain joins TRBV18 and TRBJ2-5, with 9 bases matching TRBD1. V gave up 5 bases and J gave up 5 bases; unmatched junction bases: 6. This CDR3 has 14 amino acids. Looked up from germline, CDR1 is KGHSH and CDR2 is LQKENI. CDR3 loop: CASSRDRVLETQYF. The CDR3 DNA reads as TGTGCCAGCTCAAGGGACAGGGTACTCGAGACCCAGTACTTC.

This chain connects TRBV18 to TRBJ2-2; the D call may be TRBD1 or TRBD2 (5 bases each). The CDR3 contains 16 residues. Trimming pared 3 bases from V and 3 bases from J, leaving 14 bases between. Looked up from germline, CDR1 is KGHSH and CDR2 is LQKENI. The CDR3 sequence: CASSPRWDQDTGELFF. The CDR3, as DNA: TGTGCCAGCTCACCGCGGTGGGACCAGGACACCGGGGAGCTGTTTTTT.

The chain combines TRBV10-3 with TRBJ1-4; weak D call: TRBD1 (5 bases). CDR1 and CDR2 (germline): ENHRY, SYGVKD. This CDR3 spans 14 amino acids. V gave up 3 bases and J gave up 8 bases, with 13 bases separating them. The CDR3 coding sequence is TGTGCCATCAGTGACCCGGGGGGGGTCGAAAAACTGTTTTTT. This sequence encodes CAISDPGGVEKLFF.

This chain links TRBV18 with TRBJ2-7; D assignment may be TRBD1 or TRBD2 (6 bases each). The CDR3 is 15 residues long. CDR1 KGHSH and CDR2 LQKENI come from the germline V gene. Trimming took off 4 bases at V and 7 bases at J, with 20 bases between the two ends. Here the CDR3 DNA reads TGTGCCAGCTCACTTCAGGGGATCGGGGGATGGGAGCAGTACTTC. Its protein is CASSLQGIGGWEQYF.

The chain combines TRBV19 with TRBJ1-1; 9 bases line up with TRBD1. After removal of 1 base from V and 5 bases from J, the junction contained 5 bases not matched to a gene. The CDR3 totals 15 residues. The germline gives CDR1 LNHDA, CDR2 SQIVND (reference sequence). The CDR3 DNA follows: TGTGCCAGTAGTATAGTGGGACAGGGAGGTACTGAAGCTTTCTTT. Residues: CASSIVGQGGTEAFF.

The rearrangement links TRBV2 to TRBJ1-2; D gene unclear. The V and J ends lost 5 bases and 4 bases respectively, with 11 bases between them. The germline gives CDR1 SNHLY, CDR2 FYNNEI. The CDR3 contains 13 residues. CDR3 DNA sequence: TGTGCCAGCAGTAGCCAGGTTCTCTATGGCTACACCTTC. Protein product: CASSSQVLYGYTF.

This sequence joins TRBV9 and TRBJ1-5, with D unresolved. The germline V gene encodes CDR1 SGDLS and CDR2 YYNGEE. The CDR3 covers 14 residues. V was trimmed by 0 bases and J by 1 base, leaving 5 bases between them. CDR3 sequence: CASSVDESNQPQHF. CDR3 DNA sequence: TGTGCCAGCAGCGTAGATGAGAGCAATCAGCCCCAGCATTTT. The full variable domain, its missing parts supplied by reference TRBV9 and TRBJ1-5, is DSGVTQTPKHLITATGQRVTLRCSPRSGDLSVYWYQQSLDQGLQFLIQYYNGEERAKGNILERFSAQQFPDLHSELNLSSLELGDSALYFCASSVDESNQPQHFGDGTRLSIL.

The gene calls are TRBV15 and TRBJ1-2; D unclear. Germline V gene lookup returns CDR1 LNHNV and CDR2 YYDKDF (reference sequence). This CDR3 has 11 residues. V lost 5 bases and J 6 bases, leaving 7 bases between the germline ends. The CDR3 loop is CATSRSHGYTF. In nucleotides, the CDR3 is TGTGCCACCAGCCGCAGTCATGGCTACACCTTC.

About this clone itself: An end of the junction differs from the germline gene, which may be a read error. Here the CDR3 reads CASSQSRGQGGGDERFF. The CDR3, as DNA: TGCGCCAGCAGCCAAAGTCGAGGACAGGGGGGCGGGGATGAGCGGTTCTTC. The chain employs TRBV4-1 and TRBJ2-1; the match to TRBD1 covers 10 bases. CDR3 size: 17 residues. In germline, CDR1 is MGHRA, CDR2 YSYEKL.

This sequence joins TRBV18 and TRBJ1-2, with 8 nucleotides matching TRBD1. Germline trimming cut 4 bases from V and 3 bases from J; bases unmatched to any gene: 7. The CDR3 contains 15 residues. Germline V CDR1 and CDR2: KGHSH, LQKENI. As DNA, the CDR3 is TGTGCCAGCTCACAGGACAGGGAGATCTACTATGGCTACACCTTC. This gives the protein CASSQDREIYYGYTF.

The gene calls are TRBV5-4 and TRBJ1-1; tentatively, D is TRBD1 (6 bases). The germline V and J ends were trimmed by 4 bases and 0 bases, with 10 bases remaining between them. The CDR3 totals 14 residues. CDR1 and CDR2 (germline): SGHNT, YYREEE (reference sequence). This CDR3 is CASSVGQMNTEAFF. DNA for the CDR3: TGTGCCAGCAGCGTAGGACAGATGAACACTGAAGCTTTCTTT.

This sequence joins TRBV5-1 and TRBJ2-2; D gene uncertain. Per the germline V gene, CDR1 is SGHRS and CDR2 is YFSETQ. There are 13 residues in the CDR3. V was clipped by 1 base and J by 6 bases, with 7 bases between them. The CDR3 DNA reads TGCGCCAGCAGCTTGAGGTGGGCCGGGGAGCTGTTTTTT. Protein product: CASSLRWAGELFF.

The chain joins TRBV7-3 to TRBJ2-1; D might be TRBD2 (5 bases). With 4 bases removed from V and 5 bases from J, the gap between germline ends came to 9 bases. The CDR3 loop spans 13 amino acids. Looked up from germline, CDR1 is SGHTA and CDR2 is FQGTGA. CDR3 sequence reads: CASSSTRDNEQFF. In DNA, the CDR3 is TGTGCCAGCAGCTCAACTAGGGACAATGAGCAGTTCTTC.